These 2 T cell receptor beta chains were all obtained from the same sample, sequenced in a study of shared clonotypes between healthy human individuals. Generated by immunoSEQ multiplex PCR, the TCRdb table keeps only in-frame clones and is missing some. The sample lists a few million clones; more than 90% were seen once. Sequences were obtained from naive CD4+ T cells sorted from blood. Subset here: CD45RA+ positively selected. The receptors shown here come from a man between 18 and 29 years old in good health.

Concerning this clone: This sample also contains other DNA sequences that code for the same CDR3. The V and J genes are TRBV5-1 and TRBJ2-5, with D unclear. Germline V gene data show CDR1 as SGHRS and CDR2 as YFSETQ. This CDR3 has 13 residues. With 3 bases removed from V and 1 base from J, the gap between germline ends came to 7 bases. CDR3 in amino acids: CASSSTGQETQYF. The CDR3 DNA follows: TGCGCCAGCAGCTCGACCGGCCAAGAGACCCAGTACTTC.

This sequence joins TRBV28 and TRBJ1-3; TRBD1 matches 8 bases. The CDR3 totals 14 residues. V gave up 3 bases and J gave up 7 bases; unmatched junction bases: 5. Germline assignment: CDR1 MDHEN and CDR2 SYDVKM. The CDR3 spells CASSFLDRENTIYF. The CDR3 bases are TGTGCCAGCAGTTTCTTGGACAGGGAGAACACCATATATTTT.